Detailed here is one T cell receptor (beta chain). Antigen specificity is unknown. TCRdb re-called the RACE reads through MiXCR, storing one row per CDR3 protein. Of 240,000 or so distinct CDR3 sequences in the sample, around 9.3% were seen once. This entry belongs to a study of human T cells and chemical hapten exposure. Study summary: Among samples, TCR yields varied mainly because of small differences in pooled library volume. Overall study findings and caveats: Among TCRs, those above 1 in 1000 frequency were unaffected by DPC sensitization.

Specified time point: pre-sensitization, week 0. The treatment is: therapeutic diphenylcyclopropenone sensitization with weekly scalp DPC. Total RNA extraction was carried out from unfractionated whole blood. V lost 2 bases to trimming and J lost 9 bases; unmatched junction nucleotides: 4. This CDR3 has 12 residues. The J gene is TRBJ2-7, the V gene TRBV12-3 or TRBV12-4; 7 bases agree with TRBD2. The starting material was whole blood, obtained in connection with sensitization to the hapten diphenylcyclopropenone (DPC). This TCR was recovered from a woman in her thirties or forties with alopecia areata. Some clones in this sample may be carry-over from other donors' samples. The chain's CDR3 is CASSLNVAGQYF. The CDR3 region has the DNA TGTGCCAGCAGTTTAAACGTAGCGGGGCAGTACTTC.